This TCR beta chain came from a study of T cells after yellow fever vaccination. Study overall: In the case of low-cell-number fractions, SMART-Seq v4 Ultra Low Input was used for preparation.

TCRdb reprocessed the 5' RACE reads with MiXCR, giving one entry per CDR3 protein. The repertoire holds approximately 450,000 distinct CDR3 sequences, with roughly 20% as singletons. Comments on this clonotype: No antigen is known for it.

This CDR3 is built from 15 residues. The germline V gene encodes CDR1 SGHRS and CDR2 YFSETQ. V lost 2 bases and J 9 bases, leaving 18 bases between the germline ends. Study-wide results and caveats: Researchers noted that a small share of clonotypes showed up in both CD4 and CD8 compartments. The booster saw the reappearance of most primary-vaccination clones (nearly 98% CD4, 88% CD8).

V and J are TRBV5-1 and TRBJ2-1, with unresolved D. The receptor comes from a man aged 18 to 35 who received the YFV17D yellow fever vaccine. The sequencing used PBMCs, collected before the yellow fever booster vaccination. The CDR3 loop reads CASSLRLMDNSEQFF. The CDR3 coding sequence is TGCGCCAGCAGCTTAAGGCTGATGGATAACAGTGAGCAGTTCTTC.